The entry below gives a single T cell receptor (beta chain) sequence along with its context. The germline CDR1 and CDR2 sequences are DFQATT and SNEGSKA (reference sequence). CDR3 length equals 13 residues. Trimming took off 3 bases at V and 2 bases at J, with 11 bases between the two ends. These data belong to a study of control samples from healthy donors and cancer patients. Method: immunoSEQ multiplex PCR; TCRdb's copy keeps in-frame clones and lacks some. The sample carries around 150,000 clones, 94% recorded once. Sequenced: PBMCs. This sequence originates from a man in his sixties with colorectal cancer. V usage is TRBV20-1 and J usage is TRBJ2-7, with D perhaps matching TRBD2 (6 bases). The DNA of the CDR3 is TGCAGTGCTAGTGACGGGGGAGCCTACGAGCAGTACTTC. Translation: CSASDGGAYEQYF.